This T cell receptor (beta chain) came from a study of post-analysis software for immune sequencing data. About the research overall: Included courses were relapsing-remitting and secondary progressive multiple sclerosis; progressive-relapsing multiple sclerosis was also included.

Notes on the study in general: The study found TRBV5-6, TRBV5-1 and TRBV20-1 among 4 or 5 TRBV segments more frequent in patients than controls. Under the F measure, samples that were prepared in one batch clustered strongly together. Controls significantly exceeded multiple sclerosis patients in normalized Chao1 diversity.

The table lists this clonotype with a few counts. Antigen unknown. Unique molecular identifiers were carried by the TCR beta cDNA libraries. MiXCR, run by TCRdb on the PCR reads, gives a single entry per CDR3 protein. The sample includes 700,000 to 900,000 distinct CDR3 sequences, approximately 44% seen only once; the top ten take just under 5%. The CDR3 runs to 16 residues. Germline CDR1 SGHRS, CDR2 YFSETQ. The germline V and J ends were trimmed by 2 bases and 5 bases, with 17 bases remaining between them. The gene calls are TRBV5-1 and TRBJ2-1, with D unresolved. Sequences were obtained from blood. This clonotype originated in a girl between 5 and 17 years old with multiple sclerosis. The CDR3: CASSFPESASNNEQFF. The CDR3, as DNA: TGCGCCAGCAGCTTCCCTGAGAGCGCCTCTAACAATGAGCAGTTCTTC.